This TCR beta chain came from a study of cytomegalovirus exposure and HLA in healthy donors. Overall study findings and caveats: Accounts indicate the classifier identified cytomegalovirus status with strong specificity and sensitivity. The listing of 150 or so TCR beta chains classed them as cytomegalovirus-associated.

Primers: 60 Vbeta forward and 13 Jbeta reverse. This table comes from immunoSEQ multiplex PCR, and its TCRdb copy is limited to in-frame clones, with some not included. The sample consists of 100,000 to 150,000 clones, around 80% of them appearing once. Of note for this clone: The antigen is not known.

The J segment lost 10 bases and the V segment lost 4 bases, leaving 6 bases of the junction unmatched. The CDR3 runs to 12 residues. CDR1 GTSNPN and CDR2 SVGIG come from the germline V gene (reference sequence). This chain uses TRBV30 with TRBJ2-3; 9 bases map to TRBD2. The clonotype originates from a female donor in good health and CMV-seronegative. The sample consisted of PBMCs. The CDR3 coding sequence is TGTGCCTGGACCAGCGGGGGGTCATCGCAGTATTTT. Its translation is CAWTSGGSSQYF.